This T cell receptor beta chain comes out of a study of blood T cell repertoires in COVID-19. Study at large: Researchers got acute and convalescent COVID-19 samples from the United States, Italy and Spain. In each case, the material was cDNA or gDNA derived from T cells, B-cell-depleted T cells, or PBMCs.

Some clones are missing from TCRdb's copy, which holds only in-frame ones; the method was immunoSEQ multiplex PCR. The table includes approximately 300,000 clones, less than 85% detected once. CDR3 length equals 16 residues. V was pared by 5 bases and J by 4 bases, with 10 bases of the junction left unmatched. Per germline, CDR1 MDHEN and CDR2 SYDVKM. Recruitment covered 20 to 25 US areas and drew participants whose ages spanned roughly 18 to 89 years. Allocation to cohorts depended on clinical history reported by the participants. The chain carries TRBV28 and TRBJ2-1; 8 nucleotides align to TRBD1. Source material: PBMCs or T cells enriched from blood (not recorded which). This sequence originates from a woman aged 25 to 45 who had been exposed to COVID-19. The CDR3, as DNA: TGTGCCAGCAGTCCGCCTGGACAGGGCTTATACAATGAGCAGTTCTTC. Translated: CASSPPGQGLYNEQFF.